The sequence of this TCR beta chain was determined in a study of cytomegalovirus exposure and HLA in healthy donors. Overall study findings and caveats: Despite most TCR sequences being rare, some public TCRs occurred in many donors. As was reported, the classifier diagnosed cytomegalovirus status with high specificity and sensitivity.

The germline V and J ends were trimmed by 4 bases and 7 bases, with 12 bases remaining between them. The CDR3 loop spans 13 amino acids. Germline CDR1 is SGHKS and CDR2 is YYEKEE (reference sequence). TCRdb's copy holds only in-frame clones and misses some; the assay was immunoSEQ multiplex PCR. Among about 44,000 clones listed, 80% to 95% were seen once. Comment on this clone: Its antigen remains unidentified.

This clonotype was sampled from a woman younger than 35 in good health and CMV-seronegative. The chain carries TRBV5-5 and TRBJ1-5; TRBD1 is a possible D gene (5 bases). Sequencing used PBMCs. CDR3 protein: CASSPRGGQPQHF. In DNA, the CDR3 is TGTGCCAGCAGCCCGCGCGGGGGACAGCCCCAGCATTTT.